Below, one TCR beta chain is given with its context. This specimen belongs to a study of blood T cell repertoires in COVID-19. Turning to the study itself: Samples representing acute and convalescent COVID-19 were sourced from the United States, Italy and Spain. PBMCs, B-cell-depleted T cells, or T cells were the source of the cDNA or gDNA that made up the material.

The V segment lost 0 bases and the J segment 3 bases; nucleotides outside the gene matches: 9. Looked up from germline, CDR1 is LNHDA and CDR2 is SQIVND (reference sequence). CDR3 length: 18 residues. Those enrolled in Seattle joined during active infection and were followed longitudinally afterward. Source study methods: It was from reference gene primer amplification that nucleated cell counts were estimated. The repertoire was sequenced with immunoSEQ multiplex PCR; TCRdb's copy has only in-frame clones and lacks some. V, J and clone size are those of that table, while D and trimming were read from the DNA. The sample holds about 170,000 clones, roughly nine tenths seen once.

Sequencing was done on a sample of peripheral blood. The sequence was collected from a woman aged 55-75 years with COVID-19, enrolled during active disease. The genes are TRBV19 and TRBJ1-4; 8 nucleotides match TRBD1. CDR3 coding DNA: TGTGCCAGTAGTATAGACGGACAGGGAAGTTTTGCTAATGAAAAACTGTTTTTT. Translated: CASSIDGQGSFANEKLFF. Supplemented by reference TRBV19 and TRBJ1-4, the full variable domain reads DGGITQSPKYLFRKEGQNVTLSCEQNLNHDAMYWYRQDPGQGLRLIYYSQIVNDFQKGDIAEGYSVSREKKESFPLTVTSAQKNPTAFYLCASSIDGQGSFANEKLFFGSGTQLSVL.